Below, one TCR beta chain is given with its context. Its matching antigen is unknown. This CDR3 is built from 12 residues. Germline-derived CDR1 and CDR2 are SGHVS and FQNEAQ. Using RNA transcripts as the source, TCR beta CDR3 regions were amplified. A set of HTBI primers served as the primers for a first-round RT-PCR of the TCR CDR3. MiXCR was run by TCRdb on the multiplex PCR reads, yielding one entry per CDR3 protein. The table lists over 700,000 distinct CDR3 sequences, roughly 37% of them singletons. This sample was included in a study of T cells in Graves' hyperthyroidism and ophthalmopathy. PBMCs were derived from around 10 ml fresh peripheral blood. Study results and caveats: Most expanded thyroid clonotypes above 0.001 also appeared in blood. Prediction of ophthalmopathy progression came a median around 6 months pre-onset.

The sequence derives from a young man with Graves' hyperthyroidism. This rearrangement joins TRBV7-8 to TRBJ2-7; D unclear. The assigned J gene may be wrong: the sequence end matches TRBJ2-1 better. The sample comprised blood. The CDR3 sequence: CASSFPGGEQFF. DNA for the CDR3: TGTGCCAGCAGCTTTCCGGGCGGCGAGCAGTTCTTC.